These 7 T cell receptor beta chains originate from one sample sequenced in a study of shared clonotypes between healthy human individuals. The repertoire was sequenced with immunoSEQ multiplex PCR; TCRdb's copy has only in-frame clones and lacks some. The sample carries over 2 million clones, around 92% recorded once. Source material: naive CD4+ T cells from PBMCs. Indicated subset: CD45RA+ positively selected. The receptors here all came from a man aged 18 to 30 in good health. Some clones in this sample may be carry-over from other donors' samples.

In its sample, this clone was seen once. This rearrangement joins TRBV15 to TRBJ2-7, with 8 positions matching TRBD1. The ends lost 4 bases at V and 3 bases at J; junction bases unmatched: 5. This CDR3 has 14 residues. CDR1 and CDR2 (germline): LNHNV, YYDKDF (reference sequence). The CDR3 DNA follows: TGTGCCACCAGCACGAGAGGACAGGGCTACGAGCAGTACTTC. Protein product: CATSTRGQGYEQYF.

This clone was picked up one time. The chain has TRBV7-3 and TRBJ2-1, with D possibly TRBD2 on 5 matching bases. Trimming shortened V by 1 base and J by 0 bases, and 10 bases separated the two germline ends. CDR1 SGHTA and CDR2 FQGTGA come from the germline V gene. The CDR3 runs to 16 residues. CDR3 DNA: TGTGCCAGCAGCTTAATAGCGAGCAGCTCCTACAATGAGCAGTTCTTC. Protein product: CASSLIASSSYNEQFF.

This chain links TRBV30 with TRBJ1-1, with D uncertain. Germline V gene data show CDR1 as GTSNPN and CDR2 as SVGIG (reference sequence). The CDR3 runs to 13 residues. The ends were cut back, 1 base at V and 5 bases at J, with 11 bases in the middle. The CDR3, as DNA: TGTGCCTGGAGTGCGACCGTAGGGACTGAAGCTTTCTTT. Translating gives CAWSATVGTEAFF.

V and J are TRBV7-9 and TRBJ2-2; 10 bases are shared with TRBD2. The germline V gene encodes CDR1 SEHNR and CDR2 FQNEAQ (reference sequence). Germline trimming cut 4 bases from V and 1 base from J; bases unmatched to any gene: 9. This CDR3 contains 18 residues. CDR3 amino acids: CASSWSGTSAVNTGELFF. For the CDR3, the DNA is TGTGCCAGCAGCTGGTCCGGGACTAGCGCCGTGAACACCGGGGAGCTGTTTTTT. The full variable domain, its missing parts supplied by reference TRBV7-9 and TRBJ2-2, is DTGVSQNPRHKITKRGQNVTFRCDPISEHNRLYWYRQTLGQGPEFLTYFQNEAQLEKSRLLSDRFSAERPKGSFSTLEIQRTEQGDSAMYLCASSWSGTSAVNTGELFFGEGSRLTVL.

The chain carries TRBV7-3 and TRBJ2-5; D is perhaps TRBD1 (5 bases). The ends were cut back, 5 bases at V and 4 bases at J, with 17 bases in the middle. Germline V gives CDR1 SGHTA, CDR2 FQGTGA. The CDR3 loop spans 15 amino acids. The CDR3 reads CASSVWGQRGETQYF. The CDR3, as DNA: TGTGCCAGCAGCGTTTGGGGCCAGCGCGGAGAGACCCAGTACTTC.

The V gene is TRBV6-1, the J gene TRBJ2-1; maybe TRBD2 (6 bases). This CDR3 spans 14 amino acids. Germline CDR1 MNHNS, CDR2 SASEGT. The CDR3 sequence: CVCGAGPTYNEQFF. The DNA for the CDR3 is TGTGTATGCGGGGCGGGTCCTACATACAATGAGCAGTTCTTC.

This chain uses TRBV19 with TRBJ2-7; weak D call: TRBD1 (6 bases). The germline CDR1 and CDR2 sequences are LNHDA and SQIVND (reference sequence). This CDR3 is built from 15 residues. With 3 bases removed from V and 2 bases from J, the gap between germline ends came to 14 bases. In DNA, the CDR3 is TGTGCCAGTAGTATGAGGGGGACCGACGCCTACGAGCAGTACTTC. It encodes CASSMRGTDAYEQYF. The full variable domain, rest sourced from reference TRBV19 and TRBJ2-7, is DGGITQSPKYLFRKEGQNVTLSCEQNLNHDAMYWYRQDPGQGLRLIYYSQIVNDFQKGDIAEGYSVSREKKESFPLTVTSAQKNPTAFYLCASSMRGTDAYEQYFGPGTRLTVT.